A single T cell receptor beta chain is shown here with its context. The same CDR3 is also encoded by other DNA sequences in this sample. The participants were between roughly 18 and 100 years old and came from some 23 US areas. Method: immunoSEQ multiplex PCR; TCRdb's copy keeps in-frame clones and lacks some. Of about 360,000 clones in the sample, 70% to 90% were seen once. This specimen belongs to a study of blood T cell repertoires in COVID-19. Overall study context: In each case, the material was cDNA or gDNA derived from T cells, B-cell-depleted T cells, or PBMCs.

The V and J ends lost 0 bases and 5 bases respectively, with 7 bases between them. In germline, CDR1 is MNHEY, CDR2 SVGAGI. There are 13 residues in the CDR3. The V and J genes are TRBV6-5 and TRBJ1-2; no firm D call. The sequenced material came from PBMCs or T cells enriched from blood (not recorded which). This sequence originates from a woman between 35 and 50 years old with acute COVID-19. CDR3 nucleotide sequence: TGTGCCAGCAGTTACTCGGCGGTTTATGGCTACACCTTC. It is translated as CASSYSAVYGYTF.